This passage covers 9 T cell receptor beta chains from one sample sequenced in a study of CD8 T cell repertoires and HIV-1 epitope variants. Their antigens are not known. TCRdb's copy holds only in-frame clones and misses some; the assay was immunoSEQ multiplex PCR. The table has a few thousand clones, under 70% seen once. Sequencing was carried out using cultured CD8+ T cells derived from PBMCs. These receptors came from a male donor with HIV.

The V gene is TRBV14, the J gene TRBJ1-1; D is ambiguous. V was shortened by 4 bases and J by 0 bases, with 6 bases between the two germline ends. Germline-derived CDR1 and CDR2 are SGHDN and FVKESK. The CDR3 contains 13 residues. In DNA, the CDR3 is TGTGCCAGCAGCCTCGCAGTGAACACTGAAGCTTTCTTT. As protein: CASSLAVNTEAFF.

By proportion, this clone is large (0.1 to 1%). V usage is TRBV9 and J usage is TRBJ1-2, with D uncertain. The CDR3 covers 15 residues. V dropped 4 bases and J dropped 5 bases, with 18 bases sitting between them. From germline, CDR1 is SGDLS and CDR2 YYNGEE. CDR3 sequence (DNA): TGTGCCAGCAGCTTCGTAGGGTCTGGAGCTTATGGCTACACCTTC. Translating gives CASSFVGSGAYGYTF.

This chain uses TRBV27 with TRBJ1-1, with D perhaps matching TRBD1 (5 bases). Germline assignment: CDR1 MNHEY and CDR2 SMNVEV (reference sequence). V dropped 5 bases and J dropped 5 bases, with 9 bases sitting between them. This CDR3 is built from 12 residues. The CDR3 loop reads CASSPGGTEAFF. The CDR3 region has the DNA TGTGCCAGCAGTCCTGGGGGGACTGAAGCTTTCTTT.

In nucleotides, the CDR3 is TGTGCCAGCAGTGTTTGGGGAGCTAATGAAAAACTGTTTTTT. The encoded protein is CASSVWGANEKLFF. The gene calls are TRBV2 and TRBJ1-4; D unclear. The germline V gene encodes CDR1 SNHLY and CDR2 FYNNEI. The V end was cut by 4 bases, the J end by 3 bases, with 9 bases between. This CDR3 comprises 14 residues.

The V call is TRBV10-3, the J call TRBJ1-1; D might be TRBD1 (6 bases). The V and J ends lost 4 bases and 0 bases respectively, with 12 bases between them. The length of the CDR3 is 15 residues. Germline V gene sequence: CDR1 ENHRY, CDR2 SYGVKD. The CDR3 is CAISGNRDLNTEAFF. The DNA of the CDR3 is TGTGCCATCAGTGGAAACAGGGATTTGAACACTGAAGCTTTCTTT.

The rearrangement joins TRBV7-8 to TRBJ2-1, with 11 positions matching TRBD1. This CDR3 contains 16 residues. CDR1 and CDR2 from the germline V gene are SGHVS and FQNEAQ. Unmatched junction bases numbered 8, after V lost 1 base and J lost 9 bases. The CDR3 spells CASSLEGGTGGSEQFF. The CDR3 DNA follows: TGTGCCAGCAGCTTAGAAGGCGGGACAGGGGGATCTGAGCAGTTCTTC.

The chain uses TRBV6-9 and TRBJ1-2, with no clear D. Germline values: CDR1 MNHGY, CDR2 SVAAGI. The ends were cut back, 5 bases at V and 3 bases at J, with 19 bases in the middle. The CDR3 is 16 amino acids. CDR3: CASSELPQDLDYGYTF. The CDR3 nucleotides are TGTGCCAGCAGTGAACTTCCACAAGACCTAGACTATGGCTACACCTTC.

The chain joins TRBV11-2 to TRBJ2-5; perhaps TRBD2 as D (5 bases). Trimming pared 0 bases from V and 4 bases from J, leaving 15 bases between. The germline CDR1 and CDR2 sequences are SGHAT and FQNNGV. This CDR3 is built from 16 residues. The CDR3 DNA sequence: TGTGCCAGCAGCTTAGATCTGACTGGGAGCGCAGAGACCCAGTACTTC. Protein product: CASSLDLTGSAETQYF.

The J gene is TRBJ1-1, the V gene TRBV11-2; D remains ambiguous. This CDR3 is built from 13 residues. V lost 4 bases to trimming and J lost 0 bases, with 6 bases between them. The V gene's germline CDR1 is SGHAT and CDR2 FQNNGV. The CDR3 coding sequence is TGTGCCAGCAGCTCGCAGCTGAACACTGAAGCTTTCTTT. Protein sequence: CASSSQLNTEAFF.